This entry describes one TCR beta chain. Germline lookup yields CDR1 SGHTA and CDR2 FQGTGA. V was pared by 4 bases and J by 2 bases, with 13 bases between. The CDR3 extends over 15 amino acids. These data originate in a study of glioma-infiltrating T cells after dendritic cell vaccination. As for the study in general: Dendritic cell vaccination trial patients had either newly diagnosed or recurrent glioblastoma. Between the early 2000s and the early 2010s, patients got autologous tumor lysate-pulsed dendritic cell vaccines.

The table came from immunoSEQ multiplex PCR; TCRdb's copy has only in-frame clones and leaves some out. This table holds about 82,000 clones, approximately 90% found once. Fresh-frozen tumor tissue and more than two years of survival data were available for all. The sequence was obtained from a human donor with glioblastoma. V usage is TRBV7-3 and J usage is TRBJ2-3; D might be TRBD2 (6 bases). Source: blood, taken before dendritic cell vaccination. The CDR3 DNA reads TGTGCCAGCAGCTCCGACGGAGGGGCCACAGATACGCAGTATTTT. Translation: CASSSDGGATDTQYF.